What follows are 27 T cell receptor beta chains derived from one specimen sequenced in a study of identical twins. TCRdb ran MiXCR on the 5' RACE reads and lists one entry per CDR3 protein. The sample has 600,000 to 850,000 distinct CDR3 sequences; around a sixth are singletons. The same data also contributed to another study, on T cells expressing NK-cell markers.

The sample was PBMCs. These receptors were collected from a woman aged 18-29 years in good health.

This clonotype was observed a few times. The chain links TRBV5-1 to TRBJ2-5, with TRBD2 identical over 8 bases. Germline CDR1 and CDR2: SGHRS and YFSETQ. V shed 3 bases and J 4 bases; nucleotides not matched to a gene: 5. There are 14 residues in the CDR3. In nucleotides, the CDR3 is TGCGCCAGCAGCTGGAGCGGGGGAGGAGAGACCCAGTACTTC. Its protein is CASSWSGGGETQYF.

The chain is built from TRBV25-1 and TRBJ2-1; 7 nucleotides line up with TRBD1. Germline V gene sequence: CDR1 MGHDK, CDR2 SYGVNS. Trimming removed 6 bases from V and 5 bases from J; junction bases left unmatched: 7. The CDR3 sequence is 14 residues long. The CDR3 coding sequence is TGTGCCAGCAGCTTCAGGGGGAGCCACAATGAGCAGTTCTTC. It specifies CASSFRGSHNEQFF. Filled out from reference TRBV25-1 and TRBJ2-1, the complete variable domain reads EADIYQTPRYLVIGTGKKITLECSQTMGHDKMYWYQQDPGMELHLIHYSYGVNSTEKGDLSSESTVSRIRTEHFPLTLESARPSHTSQYLCASSFRGSHNEQFFGPGTRLTVL.

V is TRBV3-1 and J is TRBJ2-5; 10 positions match TRBD2. The CDR3 totals 18 residues. V trimming: 3 bases; J trimming: 5 bases; junction bases outside the gene matches: 15. Germline V lookup: CDR1 LGHDT, CDR2 YNNKEL (reference sequence). The CDR3 protein is CASSHTASGSRSWETQYF. The CDR3 nucleotides are TGTGCCAGCAGCCATACGGCTAGCGGGAGTAGAAGTTGGGAGACCCAGTACTTC.

This sequence joins TRBV6-1 and TRBJ2-7; 10 nucleotides agree with TRBD2. CDR3 length: 17 amino acids. Looked up from germline, CDR1 is MNHNS and CDR2 is SASEGT. V lost 5 bases to trimming and J lost 2 bases; unmatched junction nucleotides: 12. In DNA form, the CDR3 reads TGTGCCAGCAGTACGCCGCCACTAGCGGGATCAGCCTACGAGCAGTACTTC. Amino acid sequence: CASSTPPLAGSAYEQYF.

This clonotype was counted between two and nine times. V and J are TRBV12-3 or TRBV12-4 and TRBJ2-1; 10 bases map to TRBD2. The CDR3 has 15 amino acids. V gave up 6 bases and J gave up 9 bases; unmatched junction bases: 11. The CDR3 region has the DNA TGTGCCAGCAGACGGACTAGCGGAGATAGAAGTGAGCAGTTCTTC. Protein product: CASRRTSGDRSEQFF.

This clonotype was picked up a small number of times. The V gene is TRBV18, the J gene TRBJ2-5, with D perhaps matching TRBD2 (6 bases). CDR1 and CDR2 from the germline V gene are KGHSH and LQKENI. This CDR3 region has 17 residues. Trimming stripped 0 bases from V and 0 bases from J, with 14 bases between. The CDR3 coding sequence is TGTGCCAGCTCACCACCGCGTTTCCGGGAGTACCAAGAGACCCAGTACTTC. This codes for CASSPPRFREYQETQYF.

This rearrangement joins TRBV20-1 to TRBJ1-2, with 11 bases lining up with TRBD1. The CDR3 spans 16 residues. Per germline, CDR1 DFQATT and CDR2 SNEGSKA (reference sequence). V trimming: 5 bases; J trimming: 7 bases; junction bases outside the gene matches: 15. The CDR3 here is CSAHPYLGQGAGGYTF. CDR3 bases: TGCAGTGCTCATCCGTACCTTGGACAGGGGGCAGGTGGCTACACCTTC.

This clonotype occurred many times. J is TRBJ2-3 and V is TRBV5-6; D not resolved. CDR3 length: 12 amino acids. Trimming shortened V by 4 bases and J by 6 bases, and 9 bases separated the two germline ends. Germline V CDR1 and CDR2: SGHDT, YYEEEE. The CDR3 reads CASSERADTQYF. The CDR3 DNA reads TGTGCCAGCAGCGAGCGCGCGGATACGCAGTATTTT.

In its sample, this clonotype was seen a few times. This chain links TRBV5-1 with TRBJ2-2, with 8 bases aligning to TRBD1. CDR3 length: 14 residues. Trimming removed 3 bases from V and 4 bases from J; junction bases left unmatched: 2. CDR1 and CDR2 from the germline V gene are SGHRS and YFSETQ. This CDR3 reads CASSWTGSTGELFF. Here the CDR3 DNA reads TGCGCCAGCAGCTGGACAGGGAGCACCGGGGAGCTGTTTTTT.

This chain joins TRBV6-2 or TRBV6-3 and TRBJ2-7; perhaps TRBD1 as D (5 bases). In germline, CDR1 is MNHEY, CDR2 SVGEGT. The CDR3 is made up of 11 amino acids. V was shortened by 1 base and J by 13 bases, with 11 bases between the two germline ends. Here the CDR3 reads CASSYYDSCYF. The CDR3 bases are TGTGCCAGCAGTTACTACGACAGCTGCTACTTC.

V is TRBV10-3 and J is TRBJ1-6, with 7 bases fitting TRBD1. J was trimmed by 6 bases and V by 11 bases; bases with no gene match: 7. The length of the CDR3 is 13 residues. Germline CDR1 reads ENHRY; CDR2 reads SYGVKD. The CDR3 DNA sequence: TGTGCCTCCCAGGGGGGGGGTAATTCACCCCTCCACTTT. This sequence encodes CASQGGGNSPLHF.

Only a few counts were recorded for this clonotype. The rearrangement joins TRBV12-3 or TRBV12-4 to TRBJ2-5, with D possibly TRBD1 on 7 matching bases. This CDR3 contains 16 residues. Trimming cost V 6 bases and J 2 bases, with 19 bases left between them. Here the CDR3 DNA reads TGTGCCAGCAGAGACAACGGGCAGGGGGGTCAAGAGACCCAGTACTTC. Its protein is CASRDNGQGGQETQYF.

This chain uses TRBV29-1 with TRBJ1-5; tentative D call: TRBD1 (6 bases). CDR1 is SQVTM, CDR2 ANQGSEA, per germline. The V end was cut by 7 bases, the J end by 6 bases, with 19 bases between. This CDR3 is built from 14 residues. CDR3 coding DNA: TGCAGCGCTGCCAGGGACATTCAAGGTCAGCCCCAGCATTTT. Protein: CSAARDIQGQPQHF.

This clonotype was seen more than once but under ten times. The chain recombines TRBV6-2 or TRBV6-3 with TRBJ2-1; TRBD1 matches 10 bases. This CDR3 is built from 18 residues. Per the germline V gene, CDR1 is MNHEY and CDR2 is SVGEGT. V dropped 3 bases and J dropped 11; count of bases not matched to a gene: 19. CDR3 sequence (DNA): TGTGCCAGCAGTTATGGGACGCGCCGGGACAGGGGAGTAGATAAGCAGTTCTTC. Encoded protein: CASSYGTRRDRGVDKQFF.

This chain connects TRBV2 to TRBJ1-6; no firm D call. Germline values: CDR1 SNHLY, CDR2 FYNNEI. The ends were cut back, 6 bases at V and 6 bases at J, with 9 bases in the middle. The CDR3 is 13 residues long. The CDR3 nucleotides read TGTGCCAGCAGGAATGGAGTTAATTCACCCCTCCACTTT. This sequence encodes CASRNGVNSPLHF.

In its sample, this clonotype was seen a few times. The chain carries TRBV6-2 or TRBV6-3 and TRBJ2-1; 7 bases align to TRBD2. J gave up 1 base and V 8 bases, and 14 bases lay outside the gene matches. The CDR3 consists of 17 residues. The germline gives CDR1 MNHEY, CDR2 SVGEGT. Here the CDR3 reads CASPTRDYFRSYNEQFF. The CDR3 DNA is TGTGCCAGCCCAACCCGGGACTACTTTCGGTCCTACAATGAGCAGTTCTTC.

This clonotype was counted a few times. CDR3 residues: CSPQSNTEAFF. For the CDR3, the DNA is TGCAGCCCCCAGTCGAACACTGAAGCTTTCTTT. The chain recombines TRBV20-1 with TRBJ1-1; D not certain. The V gene's germline CDR1 is DFQATT and CDR2 SNEGSKA (reference sequence). CDR3 length: 11 residues.

V usage is TRBV29-1 and J usage is TRBJ1-3, with unresolved D. V shed 0 bases and J shed 4 bases, with 10 bases lying between them. The CDR3 contains 14 residues. The V gene's germline CDR1 is SQVTM and CDR2 ANQGSEA. The CDR3 spells CSVEDPPGGNTIYF. The CDR3 DNA reads as TGCAGCGTTGAAGATCCCCCGGGAGGAAACACCATATATTTT.

This clonotype was counted a few times. V usage is TRBV12-3 or TRBV12-4 and J usage is TRBJ2-1; D may be TRBD1 or TRBD2 (6 bases each). The CDR3 is 17 residues long. Trimming removed 3 bases at V and 4 bases at J, with 19 bases between. The CDR3 loop reads CASSFPSGWRGYNEQFF. CDR3 nucleotide sequence: TGTGCCAGCAGTTTTCCCTCGGGGTGGAGGGGGTACAATGAGCAGTTCTTC.

V and J are TRBV12-3 or TRBV12-4 and TRBJ2-1; D not resolved. The CDR3 sequence is 15 residues long. The V end was cut by 0 bases, the J end by 7 bases, with 13 bases between. Here the CDR3 DNA reads TGTGCCAGCAGTTTAGCTCCCCCCACCGCGAATGAGCAGTTCTTC. Translating it yields CASSLAPPTANEQFF.

A few counts support this clonotype. This chain joins TRBV7-9 and TRBJ1-2; TRBD1 aligns across 7 bases. The CDR3 totals 15 residues. Germline-derived CDR1 and CDR2 are SEHNR and FQNEAQ (reference sequence). Losses at the gene ends were 5 bases for V and 8 bases for J; bases not matched to a gene: 14. In DNA form, the CDR3 reads TGTGCCAGCAGCCATCAGACAGGGCTTTCGGCCGGCTACACCTTC. Translated: CASSHQTGLSAGYTF.

The chain links TRBV15 to TRBJ1-1; D ambiguous. The CDR3 consists of 14 residues. Germline V gives CDR1 LNHNV, CDR2 YYDKDF (reference sequence). Trimming left V 8 bases short and J 2 bases short, with 15 bases between. CDR3 loop: CATRRTELNTEAFF. In nucleotides, the CDR3 is TGTGCCACCCGACGAACGGAACTCAACACTGAAGCTTTCTTT. Filled out from reference TRBV15 and TRBJ1-1, the complete variable domain reads DAMVIQNPRYQVTQFGKPVTLSCSQTLNHNVMYWYQQKSSQAPKLLFHYYDKDFNNEADTPDNFQSRRPNTSFCFLDIRSPGLGDTAMYLCATRRTELNTEAFFGQGTRLTVV.

This clonotype was seen a handful of times. The chain joins TRBV6-2 or TRBV6-3 to TRBJ2-2, with 9 positions matching TRBD1. The J segment lost 7 bases and the V segment lost 6 bases, leaving 3 bases of the junction unmatched. The germline V gene encodes CDR1 MNHEY and CDR2 SVGEGT. The CDR3 is 13 residues long. The CDR3 region has the DNA TGTGCCAGCAGACAGGGGGCGATCGGGGAGCTGTTTTTT. Protein product: CASRQGAIGELFF.

This clonotype was counted a single time. V is TRBV7-2 and J is TRBJ2-3; 14 bases line up with TRBD2. CDR3 length: 14 residues. CDR1 SGHTA and CDR2 FQGNSA come from the germline V gene. V lost 8 bases and J lost 6; bases outside the gene matches: 4. CDR3 nucleotide sequence: TGTGCCAGCGGACTAGCGGGAGGTTGGGATACGCAGTATTTT. Its translation is CASGLAGGWDTQYF.

This clonotype was seen only a few times. This chain links TRBV29-1 with TRBJ2-1; D ambiguous. Germline V gene data show CDR1 as SQVTM and CDR2 as ANQGSEA. The CDR3 length is 12 residues. V was cut by 6 bases and J by 6 bases, with 12 bases left in between. Written as DNA, the CDR3 is TGCAGCGTCGAAAGGGCTGGCAATGAGCAGTTCTTC. It specifies CSVERAGNEQFF.

This clonotype has just a few counts. The chain carries TRBV15 and TRBJ2-3; 10 bases line up with TRBD2. Germline loops: CDR1 LNHNV, CDR2 YYDKDF (reference sequence). Trimming took 3 bases from V and 1 from J; bases not matched to a gene: 19. The CDR3 is made up of 21 amino acids. CDR3 in DNA: TGTGCCACCAGCAGTCCCCACTCCCCCGGGACTAGCGTCGCGGGCACAGATACGCAGTATTTT. Its translation: CATSSPHSPGTSVAGTDTQYF.

This clonotype was recorded a few times. The chain uses TRBV24-1 and TRBJ2-1; D may be TRBD1 (5 bases). Germline CDR1 KGHDR, CDR2 SFDVKD. This CDR3 contains 14 residues. V lost 2 bases and J lost 9, with 13 bases in between. The CDR3 DNA is TGTGCCACCAGTGATTCCTCTAGAAGGGGTGAGCAGTTCTTC. It codes for CATSDSSRRGEQFF.